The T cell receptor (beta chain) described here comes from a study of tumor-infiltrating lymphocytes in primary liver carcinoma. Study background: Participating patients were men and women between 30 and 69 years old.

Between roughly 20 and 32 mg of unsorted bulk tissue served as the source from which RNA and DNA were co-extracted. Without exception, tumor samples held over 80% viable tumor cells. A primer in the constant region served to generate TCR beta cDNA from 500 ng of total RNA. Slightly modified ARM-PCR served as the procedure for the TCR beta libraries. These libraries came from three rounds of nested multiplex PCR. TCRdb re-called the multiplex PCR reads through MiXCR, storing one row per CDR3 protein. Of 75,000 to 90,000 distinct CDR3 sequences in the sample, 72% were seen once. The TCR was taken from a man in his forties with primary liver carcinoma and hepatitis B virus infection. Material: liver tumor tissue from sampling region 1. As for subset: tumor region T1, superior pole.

The CDR3 region has the DNA TGTGCCAGCCGCCTCGGGGTAGCGGGCGGCCCAGATACGCAGTATTTT. Protein: CASRLGVAGGPDTQYF. J is TRBJ2-3 and V is TRBV4-2, with 7 nucleotides matching TRBD2. J was trimmed by 4 bases and V by 8 bases; bases with no gene match: 15. The CDR3 consists of 16 residues. Germline V gives CDR1 LGHNA, CDR2 YNFKEQ.